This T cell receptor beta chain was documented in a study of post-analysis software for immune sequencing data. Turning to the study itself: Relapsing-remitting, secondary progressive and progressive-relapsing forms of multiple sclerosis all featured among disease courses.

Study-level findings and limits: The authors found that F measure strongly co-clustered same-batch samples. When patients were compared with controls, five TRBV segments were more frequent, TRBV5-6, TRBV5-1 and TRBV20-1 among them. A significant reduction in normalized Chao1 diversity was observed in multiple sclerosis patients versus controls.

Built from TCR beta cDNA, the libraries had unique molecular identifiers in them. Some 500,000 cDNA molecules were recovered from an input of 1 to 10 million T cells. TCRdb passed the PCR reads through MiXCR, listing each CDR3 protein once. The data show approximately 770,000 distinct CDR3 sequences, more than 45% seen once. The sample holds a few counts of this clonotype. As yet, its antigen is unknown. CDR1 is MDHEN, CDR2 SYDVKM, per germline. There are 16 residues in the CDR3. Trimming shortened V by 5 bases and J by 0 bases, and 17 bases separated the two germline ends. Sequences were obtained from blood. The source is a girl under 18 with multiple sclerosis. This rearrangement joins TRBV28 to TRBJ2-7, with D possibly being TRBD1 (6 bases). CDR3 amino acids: CASSPPGHQSSYEQYF. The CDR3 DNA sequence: TGTGCCAGCAGTCCCCCGGGACACCAGAGCTCCTACGAGCAGTACTTC.